Each of the 29 T cell receptor beta chains below was sequenced from the same sample in a study of T cell responses to AZD1222 COVID-19 vaccine. Using immunoSEQ multiplex PCR, the repertoire was profiled, and TCRdb retains in-frame clones only, with some absent. The sample yields 65,000 to 85,000 clones, approximately 89% seen once. This specimen was peripheral blood, taken 28 days after the second dose of the MenACWY control vaccine. The receptors here all came from an adult who received the MenACWY meningococcal vaccine as a control.

The chain combines TRBV28 with TRBJ2-7; D may correspond to TRBD1 or TRBD2 (5 bases each). The V gene lost 6 bases and the J gene lost 5 bases, with 14 bases spanning the gap. CDR1 is MDHEN, CDR2 SYDVKM, per germline. CDR3 length equals 13 residues. DNA for the CDR3: TGTGCCAGCAGGACAGTAGCGAGGAACGAGCAGTACTTC. Protein product: CASRTVARNEQYF.

This chain links TRBV7-3 with TRBJ2-3; 10 nucleotides match TRBD1. The CDR3 is 16 residues long. V dropped 3 bases and J dropped 3; count of bases not matched to a gene: 6. Germline V CDR1 and CDR2: SGHTA, FQGTGA. The CDR3 loop is CASSFSGQGSTDTQYF. The CDR3 DNA follows: TGTGCCAGCAGCTTTTCGGGACAGGGGTCGACAGATACGCAGTATTTT.

The rearrangement joins TRBV24-1 to TRBJ2-2; D uncertain. The germline gives CDR1 KGHDR, CDR2 SFDVKD. The germline V and J ends were trimmed by 1 base and 6 bases, with 14 bases remaining between them. The CDR3 totals 16 residues. The CDR3 loop reads CATSDFIGQFAGELFF. CDR3 in DNA: TGTGCCACCAGTGATTTTATCGGGCAATTCGCCGGGGAGCTGTTTTTT.

CDR3 nucleotide sequence: TGTGCCAGCAGCGTAGGAGGGACTAACTATGGCTACACCTTC. Its protein is CASSVGGTNYGYTF. The chain employs TRBV9 and TRBJ1-2; unclear D gene. The germline gives CDR1 SGDLS, CDR2 YYNGEE. Trimming took 0 bases from V and 0 from J, leaving 6 bases between them. The CDR3 is 14 amino acids.

The V gene is TRBV7-7, the J gene TRBJ2-4; no firm D call. The CDR3 contains 13 residues. CDR1 and CDR2 (germline): SSHAT, FNYEAQ (reference sequence). The V and J ends lost 5 bases and 5 bases respectively, with 10 bases between them. CDR3 amino acids: CASSPSDQNIQYF. CDR3 in DNA: TGTGCCAGCAGCCCGTCCGACCAAAACATTCAGTACTTC. The full variable domain, in which reference TRBV7-7 and TRBJ2-4 provide the parts outside the CDR3, is GAGVSQSPRYKVTKRGQDVTLRCDPISSHATLYWYQQALGQGPEFLTYFNYEAQPDKSGLPSDRFSAERPEGSISTLTIQRTEQRDSAMYRCASSPSDQNIQYFGAGTRLSVL.

The V and J genes are TRBV6-6 and TRBJ1-2; TRBD1 might be the D (5 bases). CDR1 is MNHNY, CDR2 SVGAGI, per germline (reference sequence). The V gene lost 5 bases and the J gene lost 5 bases, with 27 bases spanning the gap. This CDR3 contains 18 residues. This chain's CDR3 is CASSHGVRQTLKNYGYTF. CDR3 sequence (DNA): TGTGCCAGCAGTCACGGGGTTAGACAGACGCTAAAGAATTATGGCTACACCTTC.

The chain links TRBV16 to TRBJ1-1; the match to TRBD1 covers 8 bases. The junction had 3 bases not matched to a gene; V was cut back by 5 bases and J by 4 bases. Germline CDR1 is KGHSY and CDR2 is FQNENV. The CDR3 is made up of 13 amino acids. The CDR3 sequence: CASSVDRGTEAFF. For the CDR3, the DNA is TGTGCCAGCAGCGTAGACAGGGGCACTGAAGCTTTCTTT.

The CDR3 loop reads CASSLGQNTDYEQYF. The CDR3 region has the DNA TGTGCCAGCAGCTTAGGACAGAATACAGACTACGAGCAGTACTTC. The chain combines TRBV11-3 with TRBJ2-7, with D perhaps matching TRBD1 (5 bases). Germline V gives CDR1 SGHNT, CDR2 YENEEA. This CDR3 comprises 15 residues. Trimming shortened V by 1 base and J by 3 bases, and 13 bases separated the two germline ends.

This clone was seen a single time. The V call is TRBV6-2 or TRBV6-3, the J call TRBJ2-7, with TRBD2 matching 15 bases. The ends lost 5 bases at V and 3 bases at J; junction bases unmatched: 11. This CDR3 comprises 18 residues. The germline V gene has CDR1 MNHEY and CDR2 SVGEGT. CDR3 coding DNA: TGTGCCAGCAGTGGACCGGGACTAGCGGGGGGCCCCTACTACGAGCAGTACTTC. It yields the protein CASSGPGLAGGPYYEQYF.

The chain joins TRBV9 to TRBJ2-5; D possibly matches TRBD1 or TRBD2 (5 bases each). The length of the CDR3 is 16 residues. Trimming took off 3 bases at V and 1 base at J, with 16 bases between the two ends. Germline V gene sequence: CDR1 SGDLS, CDR2 YYNGEE. CDR3 loop: CASSANSGTSQETQYF. In nucleotides, the CDR3 is TGTGCCAGCAGCGCTAATTCCGGGACGAGCCAAGAGACCCAGTACTTC.

The chain is built from TRBV9 and TRBJ2-2, with TRBD1 identical over 7 bases. V trimming: 7 bases; J trimming: 3 bases; junction bases outside the gene matches: 3. Germline CDR1 reads SGDLS; CDR2 reads YYNGEE. There are 13 residues in the CDR3. The CDR3 nucleotides read TGTGCCAGCTCCGGGACAGACACCGGGGAGCTGTTTTTT. Protein sequence: CASSGTDTGELFF.

This clone has just one count. The chain has TRBV7-6 and TRBJ2-6; D not certain. V was clipped by 1 base and J by 0 bases, with 13 bases between them. Germline CDR1 reads SGHVS; CDR2 reads FNYEAQ. The CDR3 has 18 residues. CDR3 sequence: CASSLEVGPDSGANVLTF. DNA of the CDR3: TGTGCCAGCAGCTTAGAGGTGGGCCCCGACTCTGGGGCCAACGTCCTGACTTTC. The full variable domain, completed using reference TRBV7-6 and TRBJ2-6, is GAGVSQSPRYKVTKRGQDVALRCDPISGHVSLYWYRQALGQGPEFLTYFNYEAQQDKSGLPNDRFSAERPEGSISTLTIQRTEQRDSAMYRCASSLEVGPDSGANVLTFGAGSRLTVL.

This sequence joins TRBV10-3 and TRBJ2-7; 9 bases agree with TRBD1. V dropped 5 bases and J dropped 4; count of bases not matched to a gene: 6. Germline CDR1 and CDR2: ENHRY and SYGVKD. This CDR3 comprises 14 residues. The CDR3: CAISTRDRVYEQYF. The CDR3 DNA reads TGTGCCATCAGTACGCGGGACAGGGTTTACGAGCAGTACTTC.

This chain connects TRBV27 to TRBJ2-1; D possibly corresponds to TRBD2 (5 bases). Germline CDR1 MNHEY, CDR2 SMNVEV (reference sequence). The CDR3 has 15 amino acids. Trimming took off 2 bases at V and 5 bases at J, with 13 bases between the two ends. This CDR3 reads CASSLLALGNNEQFF. The CDR3 DNA reads TGTGCCAGCAGTTTACTAGCACTGGGTAACAATGAGCAGTTCTTC.

By share, this clone ranks as medium-sized. This chain connects TRBV6-4 to TRBJ2-2, with TRBD2 identical over 8 bases. Germline trimming cut 0 bases from V and 4 bases from J; bases unmatched to any gene: 1. The CDR3 runs to 15 residues. Germline values: CDR1 MRHNA, CDR2 SNTAGT. The CDR3 DNA sequence: TGTGCCAGCAGTGACTCCGGGGGGGCCACCGGGGAGCTGTTTTTT. It encodes CASSDSGGATGELFF.

The genes are TRBV7-9 and TRBJ1-2; the match to TRBD1 covers 9 bases. This CDR3 is 14 amino acids long. J was trimmed by 8 bases and V by 1 base; bases with no gene match: 5. CDR1 and CDR2 (germline): SEHNR, FQNEAQ (reference sequence). CDR3 in DNA: TGTGCCAGCAGCTTAGAGGGACAGGGTTCCGGCTACACCTTC. Protein: CASSLEGQGSGYTF.

The rearrangement joins TRBV30 to TRBJ1-6; D gene unclear. The CDR3 length is 18 residues. From germline, CDR1 is GTSNPN and CDR2 SVGIG (reference sequence). Trimming cost V 1 base and J 9 bases, with 25 bases left between them. The CDR3 protein is CAWSASGPSGLYASPLHF. In DNA, the CDR3 is TGTGCCTGGAGTGCCTCCGGGCCCTCCGGCTTGTACGCTTCACCCCTCCACTTT.

The rearrangement joins TRBV7-9 to TRBJ2-5; D is uncertain. Trimming cost V 1 base and J 1 base, with 4 bases left between them. Germline V lookup: CDR1 SEHNR, CDR2 FQNEAQ (reference sequence). The CDR3 has 13 residues. CDR3 nucleotide sequence: TGTGCCAGCAGCTTAGTCAGCCAAGAGACCCAGTACTTC. Protein sequence: CASSLVSQETQYF.

This rearrangement joins TRBV6-5 to TRBJ1-1, with TRBD1 as a possible D gene (6 bases). Germline V gene lookup returns CDR1 MNHEY and CDR2 SVGAGI. V was trimmed by 0 bases and J by 5 bases, leaving 16 bases between them. There are 16 residues in the CDR3. The DNA for the CDR3 is TGTGCCAGCAGTTACTCCCCGGGGGCCGGTGGTACTGAAGCTTTCTTT. Amino acids: CASSYSPGAGGTEAFF.

The chain is built from TRBV19 and TRBJ1-2; 9 bases match TRBD1. Germline-derived CDR1 and CDR2 are LNHDA and SQIVND (reference sequence). The CDR3 runs to 14 residues. The V and J ends lost 3 bases and 6 bases, in that order; junction bases with no gene match: 5. The CDR3 reads CASSIVGTGHGYTF. CDR3 nucleotides: TGTGCCAGTAGTATCGTTGGGACAGGGCATGGCTACACCTTC.

The chain combines TRBV9 with TRBJ1-5, with unresolved D. Germline V gene data show CDR1 as SGDLS and CDR2 as YYNGEE. Trimming took 0 bases from V and 4 from J, leaving 5 bases between them. The CDR3 runs to 13 residues. Written as DNA, the CDR3 is TGTGCCAGCAGCGTAGTGAGGAATCAGCCCCAGCATTTT. The encoded protein is CASSVVRNQPQHF.

CDR3 DNA: TGTGCCTGGGGGACAGGGCAGAATCAGCCCCAGCATTTT. Protein sequence: CAWGTGQNQPQHF. The chain recombines TRBV30 with TRBJ1-5; 9 nucleotides match TRBD1. This CDR3 region has 13 residues. V trimming: 5 bases; J trimming: 4 bases; junction bases outside the gene matches: 3. Looked up from germline, CDR1 is GTSNPN and CDR2 is SVGIG (reference sequence).

This clone was counted a few times. The chain couples TRBV30 to TRBJ1-1; D is unresolved. V was clipped by 0 bases and J by 3 bases, with 5 bases between them. This CDR3 comprises 12 residues. Germline CDR1 and CDR2: GTSNPN and SVGIG (reference sequence). In DNA, the CDR3 is TGTGCCTGGAGTGTACCTGACACTGAAGCTTTCTTT. Its translation is CAWSVPDTEAFF.

The CDR3 reads CASSQARTGIYGYTF. The CDR3 nucleotides read TGCGCCAGCAGCCAAGCCCGGACAGGAATCTATGGCTACACCTTC. This sequence joins TRBV4-1 and TRBJ1-2, with 7 bases matching TRBD1. Per the germline V gene, CDR1 is MGHRA and CDR2 is YSYEKL. The CDR3 contains 15 residues. V dropped 1 base and J dropped 4; count of bases not matched to a gene: 6.

J is TRBJ1-6 and V is TRBV4-3; 8 positions match TRBD1. Looked up from germline, CDR1 is LGHNA and CDR2 is YSLEER. This CDR3 contains 16 residues. J lost 9 bases, V lost 0 bases, and 7 bases had no gene match. CDR3 region: CASSQDLRTGSSPLHF. The CDR3 DNA follows: TGCGCCAGCAGCCAAGATCTTAGGACAGGGAGTTCACCCCTCCACTTT.

This chain connects TRBV7-7 to TRBJ2-5; the D gene could be TRBD1 or TRBD2 (5 bases each). This CDR3 is built from 14 residues. The V end was cut by 5 bases, the J end by 5 bases, with 15 bases between. In germline, CDR1 is SSHAT, CDR2 FNYEAQ (reference sequence). The CDR3 coding sequence is TGTGCCAGCAGCCCGGGACCGGTCCGGGAGACCCAGTACTTC. Residues: CASSPGPVRETQYF.

The chain links TRBV28 to TRBJ1-1; TRBD1 matches at 7 bases. This CDR3 is built from 14 residues. Germline V gives CDR1 MDHEN, CDR2 SYDVKM. The J segment lost 4 bases and the V segment lost 3 bases, leaving 5 bases of the junction unmatched. CDR3 sequence (DNA): TGTGCCAGCAGTTTGGGCCCAGGGGGCACTGAAGCTTTCTTT. Its translation is CASSLGPGGTEAFF.

V gene TRBV7-2 combines with J gene TRBJ1-6; 9 bases are shared with TRBD1. This CDR3 is 18 amino acids long. CDR1 and CDR2 (germline): SGHTA, FQGNSA. Unmatched junction bases numbered 12, after V lost 1 base and J lost 8 bases. The CDR3 region has the DNA TGTGCCAGCAGCTTAGAGGCCTACAGGGGGCGACCTTATTCACCCCTCCACTTT. Translated: CASSLEAYRGRPYSPLHF.

The chain links TRBV5-1 to TRBJ1-1; no clear D gene. This CDR3 contains 14 residues. V lost 1 base, J lost 0 bases, and 7 bases lay in between. In germline, CDR1 is SGHRS, CDR2 YFSETQ. The CDR3 region is CASSLKSLNTEAFF. CDR3 DNA: TGCGCCAGCAGCTTGAAATCCTTGAACACTGAAGCTTTCTTT.